This TCR beta chain is drawn from a study of T cells expressing NK-cell markers. Study-level background: Sorted T-cell subsets CD3+CD56+NKG2C+, CD3+CD56+NKG2C- and CD3+CD56-NKG2C+ were TCR beta-sequenced.

Germline CDR1 LGHNA, CDR2 YSLEER. This CDR3 is built from 15 residues. 5'RACE template switching with UMIs produced the TCR beta cDNA. TCRdb processed the 5' RACE reads again and assigns one entry to each CDR3 protein, with no DNA. The sample includes 350,000 to 500,000 distinct CDR3 sequences. Study-wide points: A few donors showed these clonotypes also leading the CD3+CD56-NKG2C+ fraction. Each of roughly 6 donors carried dominant NKG2C+ clonotypes accounting for roughly 1.0-7.5% of CD8+ T cells.

Of note for this clonotype: Its antigen remains unidentified.

The clonotype was recovered from a woman aged 18-70 years in good health. The chain joins TRBV4-3 to TRBJ2-7; TCRdb selects TRBD1, and the lack of DNA leaves this call unchecked. The sequenced sample was blood T cells: a sorted CD56 or NKG2C T cell subset, CD4+ or CD8+ T cells, or bulk PBMC T cells (not recorded which). CDR3 sequence reads: CASSQDHDRRYEQYF.